This entry describes one TCR beta chain. This CDR3 contains 14 residues. Germline-derived CDR1 and CDR2 are SGHRS and YFSETQ. The V and J ends lost 3 bases and 5 bases respectively, with 14 bases between them. The entry originates in a study of blood T cell repertoires in COVID-19. For the study at large: Researchers got acute and convalescent COVID-19 samples from the United States, Italy and Spain.

Generated by immunoSEQ multiplex PCR, the TCRdb table keeps only in-frame clones and is missing some. The sample shows about 300,000 clones, over 75% of them seen only once. Those who participated ranged in age from about 18 to 89 years and resided in about two dozen US areas. Allocation to cohorts depended on clinical history reported by the participants. Cohort 3 donors counted as recovered after two negative PCRs, clearance, or resolved symptoms. This rearrangement joins TRBV5-1 to TRBJ1-2; D not resolved. The sequenced sample consisted of PBMCs or T cells enriched from blood (not recorded which). This TCR derives from a man younger than 40 who had recovered from COVID-19. The CDR3 reads CASSSGRSPYGYTF. The CDR3 DNA follows: TGCGCCAGCAGCTCCGGGAGGTCCCCTTATGGCTACACCTTC.